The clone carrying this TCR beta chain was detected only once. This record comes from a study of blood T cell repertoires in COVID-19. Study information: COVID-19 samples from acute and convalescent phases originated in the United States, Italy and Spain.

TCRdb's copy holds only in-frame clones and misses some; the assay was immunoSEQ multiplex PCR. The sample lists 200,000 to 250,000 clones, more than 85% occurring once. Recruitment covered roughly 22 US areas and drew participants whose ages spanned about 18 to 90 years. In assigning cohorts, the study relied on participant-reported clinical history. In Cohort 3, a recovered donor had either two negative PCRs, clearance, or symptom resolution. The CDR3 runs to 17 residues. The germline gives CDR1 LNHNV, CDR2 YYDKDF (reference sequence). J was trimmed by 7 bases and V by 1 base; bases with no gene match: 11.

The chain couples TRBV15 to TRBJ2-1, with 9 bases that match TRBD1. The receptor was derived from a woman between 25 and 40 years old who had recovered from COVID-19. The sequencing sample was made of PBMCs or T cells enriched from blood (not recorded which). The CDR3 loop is CATSRGAGTGRWNEQFF. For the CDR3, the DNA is TGTGCCACCAGCAGAGGTGCCGGGACAGGGAGATGGAATGAGCAGTTCTTC. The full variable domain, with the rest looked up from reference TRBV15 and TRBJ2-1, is DAMVIQNPRYQVTQFGKPVTLSCSQTLNHNVMYWYQQKSSQAPKLLFHYYDKDFNNEADTPDNFQSRRPNTSFCFLDIRSPGLGDTAMYLCATSRGAGTGRWNEQFFGPGTRLTVL.